One and the same sample provided the 20 T cell receptor beta chains below, sequenced in a study of CD8 T cells in ankylosing spondylitis. TCRdb re-analysed the 5' RACE reads in MiXCR, keeping a single row per CDR3 protein. The top ten hold approximately 10% of the sample, which has roughly 180,000 distinct CDR3 sequences, roughly 13% seen once. Sequences were obtained from blood, either unsorted or a sorted T cell fraction (not recorded which). All receptors derive from a female donor with ankylosing spondylitis or in good health (not recorded which).

This clonotype has at least ten counts. The rearrangement links TRBV7-8 to TRBJ2-1; D perhaps matches TRBD2 (6 bases). Looked up from germline, CDR1 is SGHVS and CDR2 is FQNEAQ. This CDR3 contains 13 residues. Trimming removed 8 bases from V and 5 bases from J, with 13 bases in between. This chain's CDR3 is CASGRLGDNEQFF. The CDR3 region has the DNA TGTGCCAGCGGCCGACTAGGGGACAATGAGCAGTTCTTC.

This chain joins TRBV28 and TRBJ1-2; D is undetermined. The CDR3 spans 15 residues. The V end lost 2 bases, the J end lost 6 bases, and 16 bases lay between the germline ends. CDR1 is MDHEN and CDR2 is SYDVKM in the germline V gene. The CDR3 region has the DNA TGTGCCAGCAGTTTAGTGGATTCGCTGGGTAATGGCTACACCTTC. This codes for CASSLVDSLGNGYTF.

The chain is built from TRBV5-6 and TRBJ2-1; D gene ambiguous. Trimming stripped 0 bases from V and 0 bases from J, with 7 bases between. This CDR3 comprises 15 residues. Germline V gives CDR1 SGHDT, CDR2 YYEEEE. The CDR3: CASSLGDFSYNEQFF. The CDR3 region has the DNA TGTGCCAGCAGCTTGGGTGATTTCTCCTACAATGAGCAGTTCTTC.

This clonotype was seen at least ten times. CDR3 in DNA: TGCAGTGCTCGGACTAGCGGGGCCAAAAACATTCAGTACTTC. Its translation: CSARTSGAKNIQYF. This chain uses TRBV20-1 with TRBJ2-4; 11 bases agree with TRBD2. The CDR3 has 14 amino acids. In germline, CDR1 is DFQATT, CDR2 SNEGSKA (reference sequence). J gave up 1 base and V 5 bases, and 1 base lay outside the gene matches.

This clonotype was counted at least ten times. This rearrangement joins TRBV20-1 to TRBJ2-3; D uncertain. Trimming took 7 bases from V and 5 from J, leaving 13 bases between them. This CDR3 has 12 amino acids. Germline CDR1 reads DFQATT; CDR2 reads SNEGSKA (reference sequence). The CDR3 sequence is CSVPPPGDTQYF. As DNA, the CDR3 is TGCAGTGTTCCCCCGCCCGGAGATACGCAGTATTTT.

On this clonotype: This could be a read error, since a much larger clone is one nucleotide away. The chain joins TRBV18 to TRBJ2-7; D call uncertain. From germline, CDR1 is KGHSH and CDR2 LQKENI. The CDR3 has 15 residues. The CDR3 sequence is CASSLWASGSYKQYF. For the CDR3, the DNA is TGTGCCAGCTCCCTATGGGCCTCCGGCTCCTACAAGCAGTACTTC.

This clonotype was seen at least ten times. The chain has TRBV20-1 and TRBJ2-1, with 7 bases that match TRBD2. Germline trimming cut 5 bases from V and 9 bases from J; bases unmatched to any gene: 16. The V gene's germline CDR1 is DFQATT and CDR2 SNEGSKA (reference sequence). The CDR3 has 15 residues. CDR3: CSASRLARESSEQFF. The CDR3 nucleotides read TGCAGTGCTTCAAGGCTCGCGCGGGAGTCGAGTGAGCAGTTCTTC.

This clonotype was found many times. The genes are TRBV7-2 and TRBJ1-4; the D gene is possibly TRBD1 (5 bases). The CDR3 has 12 residues. The germline gives CDR1 SGHTA, CDR2 FQGNSA. Trimming pared 5 bases from V and 14 bases from J, leaving 15 bases between. In DNA, the CDR3 is TGTGCCAGCAGCCTGAGGGGACGGCCTCTGTTTTTT. Translating gives CASSLRGRPLFF.

This clonotype was detected a few times. V is TRBV7-2 and J is TRBJ1-5; possible D gene TRBD1, 6 bases. V lost 2 bases, J lost 2 bases, and 13 bases lay in between. The CDR3 is 16 residues long. Germline assignment: CDR1 SGHTA and CDR2 FQGNSA. CDR3 DNA: TGTGCCAGCAGCTTACGGCGGGGGCTCGGCAATCAGCCCCAGCATTTT. Protein: CASSLRRGLGNQPQHF.

Many counts were recorded for this clonotype. The gene calls are TRBV20-1 and TRBJ2-2; 8 bases are a match to TRBD2. CDR1 and CDR2 from the germline V gene are DFQATT and SNEGSKA (reference sequence). V shed 3 bases and J 3 bases; nucleotides not matched to a gene: 9. This CDR3 contains 16 residues. CDR3 sequence: CSARVPGLGDTGELFF. The CDR3 DNA sequence: TGCAGTGCTAGGGTCCCGGGACTAGGGGACACCGGGGAGCTGTTTTTT.

This clonotype came up many times. V and J are TRBV7-2 and TRBJ1-5, with 7 bases that match TRBD1. The length of the CDR3 is 16 residues. J gave up 0 bases and V 0 bases, and 2 bases lay outside the gene matches. Germline V gene sequence: CDR1 SGHTA, CDR2 FQGNSA. CDR3 DNA: TGTGCCAGCAGCTTAGCAGGGACAGATAGCAATCAGCCCCAGCATTTT. This translates into CASSLAGTDSNQPQHF. Full variable domain (remainder filled in from reference TRBV7-2 and TRBJ1-5): GAGVSQSPSNKVTEKGKDVELRCDPISGHTALYWYRQSLGQGLEFLIYFQGNSAPDKSGLPSDRFSAERTGGSVSTLTIQRTQQEDSAVYLCASSLAGTDSNQPQHFGDGTRLSIL.

Ten or more counts support this clonotype. The chain carries TRBV4-2 and TRBJ2-7; D may match TRBD1 or TRBD2 (6 bases each). The CDR3 runs to 14 residues. Trimming pared 0 bases from V and 6 bases from J, leaving 12 bases between. Germline loops: CDR1 LGHNA, CDR2 YNFKEQ. The CDR3 coding sequence is TGTGCCAGCAGCCAAGAAGGGGGGCCGCGCGAGCAGTACTTC. Protein product: CASSQEGGPREQYF.

In DNA, the CDR3 is TGTGCCAGCTCGCTAGGGGGTATTATGAACACTGAAGCTTTCTTT. Its translation is CASSLGGIMNTEAFF. The V gene is TRBV18, the J gene TRBJ1-1; D is perhaps TRBD1 (6 bases). CDR1 and CDR2 from the germline V gene are KGHSH and LQKENI. Between the trimmed V and J ends, which lost 6 bases and 0 bases, there was a span of 14 bases. The CDR3 is 15 residues long.

As concerns this clonotype: This may stem from a read error, because a much larger clone lies one nucleotide away. The chain recombines TRBV27 with TRBJ1-6; D call uncertain. Germline V lookup: CDR1 MNHEY, CDR2 SMNVEV (reference sequence). The CDR3 totals 12 residues. CDR3 in amino acids: CVSSPHVGPLHF. The CDR3 nucleotides read TGTGTCAGCAGTCCCCACGTGGGACCCCTCCACTTT.

In this sample, this clonotype turned up a few times. The chain carries TRBV4-2 and TRBJ2-3, with 13 bases matching TRBD2. The CDR3 contains 16 residues. With 3 bases clipped from V and 4 bases from J, the junction kept 4 bases outside the gene matches. CDR1 is LGHNA, CDR2 YNFKEQ, per germline. Here the CDR3 reads CASSQAGLAGSDTQYF. Written as DNA, the CDR3 is TGTGCCAGCAGCCAGGCGGGACTAGCGGGATCAGATACGCAGTATTTT.

To note about this clonotype: A read error may explain this, as a much larger clone is one base away. The V gene is TRBV30, the J gene TRBJ2-2, with 9 positions matching TRBD1. V shed 4 bases and J 5 bases; nucleotides not matched to a gene: 11. The V gene's germline CDR1 is GTSNPN and CDR2 SVGIG (reference sequence). This CDR3 is 16 amino acids long. The CDR3 DNA follows: TGTGCCTGGACCAGGGCCGAGACAGGGGGTACCGGGGAGCTGTTTTTT. Residues: CAWTRAETGGTGELFF.

The chain carries TRBV20-1 and TRBJ2-7; 11 bases fit TRBD2. The germline gives CDR1 DFQATT, CDR2 SNEGSKA (reference sequence). The CDR3 consists of 17 residues. Trimming cost V 5 bases and J 0 bases; bases outside gene matches: 12. As DNA, the CDR3 is TGCAGTGCTTTAGATGTAGCGGGAGGGCCTGGCTCCTACGAGCAGTACTTC. It yields the protein CSALDVAGGPGSYEQYF.

This clonotype has ten or more counts. CDR3 DNA: TGCGCCAGCACTGGGGGATCTTCCTACAATGAGCAGTTCTTC. It yields the protein CASTGGSSYNEQFF. The chain links TRBV5-1 to TRBJ2-1; D tentatively reads TRBD1 or TRBD2 (5 bases each). The V end was cut by 6 bases, the J end by 1 base, with 11 bases between. CDR3 length: 14 residues. Germline V gives CDR1 SGHRS, CDR2 YFSETQ.

The chain employs TRBV6-2 or TRBV6-3 and TRBJ2-7; 12 bases are shared with TRBD2. The CDR3 consists of 14 residues. CDR1 and CDR2 (germline): MNHEY, SVGEGT. With 5 bases clipped from V and 5 bases from J, the junction kept 4 bases outside the gene matches. CDR3 bases: TGTGCCAGCAGTCCGCGACTAGCGGGAGACGAGCAGTACTTC. Encoded protein: CASSPRLAGDEQYF.

The table lists this clonotype with many counts. The chain has TRBV5-6 and TRBJ2-2, with 7 bases matching TRBD2. This CDR3 is built from 15 residues. V was pared by 7 bases and J by 4 bases, with 10 bases of the junction left unmatched. Germline V gives CDR1 SGHDT, CDR2 YYEEEE. The CDR3 spells CASFDSGLATGELFF. In nucleotides, the CDR3 is TGTGCCAGCTTCGATAGCGGGTTGGCCACCGGGGAGCTGTTTTTT. Complete variable domain (other parts from reference TRBV5-6 and TRBJ2-2): DAGVTQSPTHLIKTRGQQVTLRCSPKSGHDTVSWYQQALGQGPQFIFQYYEEEERQRGNFPDRFSGHQFPNYSSELNVNALLLGDSALYLCASFDSGLATGELFFGEGSRLTVL.